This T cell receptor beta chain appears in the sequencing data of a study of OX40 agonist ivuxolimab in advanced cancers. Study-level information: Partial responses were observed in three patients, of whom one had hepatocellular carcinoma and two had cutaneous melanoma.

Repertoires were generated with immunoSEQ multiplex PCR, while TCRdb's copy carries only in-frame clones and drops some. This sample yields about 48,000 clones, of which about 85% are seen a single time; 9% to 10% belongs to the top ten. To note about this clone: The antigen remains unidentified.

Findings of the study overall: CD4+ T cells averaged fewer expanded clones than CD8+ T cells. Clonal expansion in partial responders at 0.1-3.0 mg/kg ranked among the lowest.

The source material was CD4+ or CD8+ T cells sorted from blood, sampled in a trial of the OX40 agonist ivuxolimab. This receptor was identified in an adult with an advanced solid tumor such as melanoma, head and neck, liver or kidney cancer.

The CDR3 sequence: CASSPGASVSYQETQYF. CDR3 DNA sequence: TGCGCCAGCAGCCCGGGGGCTAGCGTTTCGTACCAAGAGACCCAGTACTTC. The V and J genes are TRBV5-1 and TRBJ2-5; perhaps D is TRBD1 or TRBD2 (6 bases each). Trimming took off 4 bases at V and 0 bases at J, with 19 bases between the two ends. Germline V lookup: CDR1 SGHRS, CDR2 YFSETQ. The CDR3 is made up of 17 amino acids. Full variable domain (outside the CDR3, taken from reference TRBV5-1 and TRBJ2-5): KAGVTQTPRYLIKTRGQQVTLSCSPISGHRSVSWYQQTPGQGLQFLFEYFSETQRNKGNFPGRFSGRQFSNSRSEMNVSTLELGDSALYLCASSPGASVSYQETQYFGPGTRLLVL.